This T cell receptor (beta chain) came from a study of T cell changes during pregnancy in multiple sclerosis. The CDR3 loop spans 16 amino acids. Trimming at V came to 2 bases and at J to 4 bases, leaving 11 bases not matched to a gene. Germline loops: CDR1 SGHNT, CDR2 YYREEE (reference sequence). Profiling relied on immunoSEQ multiplex PCR, and the TCRdb table lists in-frame clones only, not all of them. Seen here are around 33,000 clones, roughly 86% observed once, and the top ten hold approximately 7.9%. The chain employs TRBV5-4 and TRBJ2-5, with 7 positions matching TRBD2. Source: CD8+ T cells from peripheral blood mononuclear cells, taken before pregnancy. This receptor was obtained from a female donor with multiple sclerosis, enrolled in a pregnancy study. CDR3 residues: CASSFLAEKGSETQYF. The CDR3 DNA reads as TGTGCCAGCAGCTTCCTAGCGGAGAAGGGGTCAGAGACCCAGTACTTC. The full variable domain, completed using reference TRBV5-4 and TRBJ2-5, is ETGVTQSPTHLIKTRGQQVTLRCSSQSGHNTVSWYQQALGQGPQFIFQYYREEENGRGNFPPRFSGLQFPNYSSELNVNALELDDSALYLCASSFLAEKGSETQYFGPGTRLLVL.